This TCR beta chain was identified in a study of OX40 agonist ivuxolimab in advanced cancers. Across the study: Partial responses were achieved by three patients, one with hepatocellular carcinoma and two with cutaneous melanoma. The study's findings and limits: Averaged across samples, CD8+ T cells carried more expanded clones than CD4+ did.

At baseline, cycle 4 day 1, and cycle 7 day 1, blood was sampled. V shed 4 bases, J shed 4 bases, and the junction held 8 bases outside the gene matches. CDR1 and CDR2 (germline): SGHNT, YYREEE (reference sequence). The CDR3 spans 16 residues. Profiled with immunoSEQ multiplex PCR; TCRdb holds only in-frame clones, not every one. This sample has 55,000 to 70,000 clones; around 84% occur once, and the top ten carry about 4.5%. As to this clone: Antigen unknown.

This specimen was CD4+ or CD8+ T cells sorted from blood, taken in a trial of the OX40 agonist ivuxolimab. This chain connects TRBV5-4 to TRBJ2-5; 12 bases line up with TRBD1. The receptor was isolated from an adult with an advanced solid tumor such as melanoma, head and neck, liver or kidney cancer. The CDR3 spells CASSPGQGAFIETQYF. CDR3 coding DNA: TGTGCCAGCAGCCCGGGACAGGGGGCGTTTATAGAGACCCAGTACTTC.